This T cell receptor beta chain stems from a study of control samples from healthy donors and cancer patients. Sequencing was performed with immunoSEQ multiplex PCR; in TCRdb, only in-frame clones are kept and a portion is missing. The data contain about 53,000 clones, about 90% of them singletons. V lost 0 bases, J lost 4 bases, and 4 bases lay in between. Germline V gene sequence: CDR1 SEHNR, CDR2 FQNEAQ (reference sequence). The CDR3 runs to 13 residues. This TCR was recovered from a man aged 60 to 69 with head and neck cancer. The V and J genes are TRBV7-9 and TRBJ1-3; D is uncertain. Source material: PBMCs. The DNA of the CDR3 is TGTGCCAGCAGCTTAGCGACGGGAAACACCATATATTTT. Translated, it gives CASSLATGNTIYF.